This entry describes one T cell receptor (beta chain). Its antigen remains unidentified. The input lacks base qualities; no much larger clone sits a single base away. This sample is drawn from a study of vaccination and CD4 T cells after COVID-19 (dated by TCRdb to 2021 to 2024). Broadly, across the study: Every convalescent patient had a positive nasal swab PCR test for SARS-CoV-2, with mild disease in about nine patients and severe disease in one. Overlapping spike peptide pools from SARS-CoV-2 and from the common cold coronaviruses HCoV-NL63, HCoV-OC43 and HCoV-229E were used as culture stimuli. Post-COVID blood samples were collected from convalescent patients a median of approximately 100 days after diagnosis, with a range of about 30 to 180 days. Participants got two doses of the Pfizer-BioNTech BNT162b2 vaccine (n=8) or two doses of the Moderna mRNA-1273 vaccine (n=2). In roughly eleven COVID-19 convalescent patients and a few infection-naive healthy vaccine recipients, the spike-specific CD4+ TCR repertoire before mRNA vaccination was compared with the repertoire after mRNA vaccination. Six males and four females were included in the convalescent cohort, with two Hispanic individuals, seven Caucasians, two Asians and one multiracial person represented. Control cultures used a CEFX viral epitope pool as positive control, an HIV-1 Nef peptide pool as negative control, or no peptide. Post-vaccine blood samples were collected a median of about 66 days after the second vaccine dose, ranging from about 13 to 250 days. What the authors observed across the whole study: Among convalescent patients, a median approximately 88% of the SARS-CoV-2-reactive clones seen after vaccination appeared only after vaccination, which suggests priming specific to the vaccine. In convalescent patients, nearly all vaccine-specific clones (304 of 307) were found to be mono-reactive for SARS-CoV-2 spike rather than cross-reactive with common cold coronaviruses. An increase in the median number of SARS-CoV-2-reactive clonotypes from 20 to 25 after infection to some 38 after vaccination was observed, but the change was not found to be significant. Only a relatively small number of convalescent patients were included in the study, and early timepoints following natural infection were not analyzed.

The junction shows trimming of 3 bases on V and 5 bases on J, plus 14 bases between the germline ends. Including cysteine and phenylalanine, the CDR3 has 14 amino acids. Just the 42-base CDR3 DNA is kept, in frame starting at base 1. For CDR1 and CDR2, the germline V gene lists KGHSH and LQKENI. This specimen's treatment or condition label, interpreted: 10-day PBMC culture with coronavirus spike peptide pools or control peptides (ViraFEST assay). The study used the ViraFEST assay, which expanded antigen-specific T cells with peptide pools and then identified expanded clonotypes by TCR sequencing. Positive SARS-CoV-2 PCR tests in the convalescent patients dated from March to December 2020, before Alpha, Beta and Delta variants emerged in the United States. More than 1.5 million PBMCs per well were cultured in IMDM with 5% human AB serum and approximately 9.1 IU/ml IL-2, plus 10 ug/ml peptide pools. On days 3 and 7, half of the culture medium was replaced with fresh IL-2-containing medium. CD4+ T cells were isolated after approximately 10 days of culture through negative selection using the EasySep CD4+ T cell isolation kit. Ficoll-Paque Plus gradient centrifugation was used to isolate PBMCs from whole blood, and the isolated PBMCs were then either used fresh or cryopreserved at -140C. Triplicate wells were generally used for each culture condition.

Library preparation employed PCR. At the Johns Hopkins FTIC core, DNA from the cultured CD4+ T cells underwent TCR sequencing with the Oncomine TCR Beta short-read assay. The QIAamp micro DNA kit was used to extract genomic DNA from the cultured CD4+ T cells. Oncomine TCR Beta libraries from cultured CD4+ T cells were pooled with unique dual indexes and sequenced on an Illumina iSeq 100. As for how the authors treated the data: Non-productive sequences were removed, and CDR3s not starting with C, not ending with F or W, or shorter than 7 amino acids were discarded. Antigen-specific clonotypes were identified using the MANAFEST web application through comparison of peptide-stimulated wells with reference and other culture wells. To be called positive, a clone needed an FDR below 0.05, an odds ratio above 5, and a productive frequency above 0.1% in at least two of three replicate wells. A clonotype counted as cross-reactive if it showed significant expansion both in the SARS-CoV-2 spike wells and in at least one common cold coronavirus spike condition. CDR3 homology was assessed with Levenshtein distances (stringdist) and unrooted phylogenetic trees (ape) in R version 3.6.1. In-frame beta chains were kept once TCRdb had trimmed the public reads at Q25 with fastp and called clones with MiXCR. CDR3 protein sequences are deduplicated, and each keeps its most common genes and DNA. These V and J calls rely on TCRdb rather than the paper's analysis. The sample table records around 4,200 distinct CDR3 sequences; less than 60% of these occur just once. The leading ten clones occupy roughly 19% of the sample.

Material for sequencing was CD4+ T cells from blood, cultured in vitro. The chain joins TRBV18 to TRBJ2-7, with a tentative D call of TRBD1 or TRBD2, each matching 5 bases. This clonotype was obtained from a human donor who had recovered from COVID-19. The CDR3 in this case is CASSPGTDQDEQYF. The DNA is TGTGCCAGCTCACCGGGGACCGACCAGGACGAGCAGTACTTC.